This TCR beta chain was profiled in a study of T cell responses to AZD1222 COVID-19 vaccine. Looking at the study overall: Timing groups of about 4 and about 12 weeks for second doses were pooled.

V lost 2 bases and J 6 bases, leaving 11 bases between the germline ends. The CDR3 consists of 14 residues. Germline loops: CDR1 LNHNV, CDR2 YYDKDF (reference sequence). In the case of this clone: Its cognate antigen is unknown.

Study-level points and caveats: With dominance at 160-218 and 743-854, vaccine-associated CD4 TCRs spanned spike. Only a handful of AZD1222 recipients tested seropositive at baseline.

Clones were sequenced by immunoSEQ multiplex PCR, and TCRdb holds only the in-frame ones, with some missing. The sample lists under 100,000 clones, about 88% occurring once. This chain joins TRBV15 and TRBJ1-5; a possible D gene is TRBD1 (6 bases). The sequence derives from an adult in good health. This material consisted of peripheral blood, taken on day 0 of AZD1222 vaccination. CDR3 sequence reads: CATSRLTGSQPQHF. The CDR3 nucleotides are TGTGCCACCAGCAGATTAACAGGGAGTCAGCCCCAGCATTTT. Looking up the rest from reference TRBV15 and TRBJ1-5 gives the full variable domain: DAMVIQNPRYQVTQFGKPVTLSCSQTLNHNVMYWYQQKSSQAPKLLFHYYDKDFNNEADTPDNFQSRRPNTSFCFLDIRSPGLGDTAMYLCATSRLTGSQPQHFGDGTRLSIL.